This TCR beta chain stems from a study of cytomegalovirus exposure and HLA in healthy donors. Study at large: From 190 million or so T cells, an earlier analysis saw roughly 100 million unique TCR beta sequences.

CDR1 ENHRY and CDR2 SYGVKD come from the germline V gene. V dropped 10 bases and J dropped 1 base, with 17 bases sitting between them. This CDR3 region has 15 residues. A word on this clone: The antigen remains unidentified.

General observations from the study: Specific recognition of CMV antigens was confirmed in vitro for three chains (all CMV-associated). Rarity held for most TCR sequences, but there were some public TCRs that occurred in many donors. Judged likely to be a sequencing artifact was a cluster of highly shared sequence variants.

The primer mix had 60 Vbeta and 13 Jbeta primers. Clones were sequenced by immunoSEQ multiplex PCR, and TCRdb holds only the in-frame ones, with some missing. Of a few hundred thousand clones in the sample, around 80% were seen once. V gene TRBV10-3 combines with J gene TRBJ1-5; no clear D gene. Sequences were obtained from PBMCs. The sequence was obtained from a girl aged 2 to 10 in good health and CMV-seronegative. DNA of the CDR3: TGTGCCACCTCTATCGACCGCGGGAGCAATCAGCCCCAGCATTTT. It encodes CATSIDRGSNQPQHF.